The 2 T cell receptor beta chains reported below all come from one sample, sequenced in a study of siplizumab effects on memory and regulatory T cells. Data came from immunoSEQ multiplex PCR; TCRdb stores just in-frame clones and leaves some out. The sample shows some 99,000 clones, 90% to 95% of them seen only once. Sequenced: Tregs sorted from blood. These receptors all stem from a human donor in good health.

V and J are TRBV7-9 and TRBJ2-3; D is undetermined. Trimming stripped 6 bases from V and 6 bases from J, with 10 bases between. The length of the CDR3 is 12 residues. Germline V CDR1 and CDR2: SEHNR, FQNEAQ (reference sequence). The CDR3 region is CASSLPADTQYF. The CDR3 DNA reads as TGTGCCAGCAGTCTGCCTGCGGATACGCAGTATTTT.

The V gene is TRBV6-5, the J gene TRBJ2-3, with D maybe TRBD1 (6 bases). Trimming took off 10 bases at V and 3 bases at J, with 20 bases between the two ends. The CDR3 spans 15 residues. Germline V gene sequence: CDR1 MNHEY, CDR2 SVGAGI. As DNA, the CDR3 is TGTGCCACCATGTTACAGGGACCGCCTACAGATACGCAGTATTTT. Amino acid sequence: CATMLQGPPTDTQYF.